This T cell receptor beta chain was recorded in a study of OX40 agonist ivuxolimab in advanced cancers. Repertoires were generated with immunoSEQ multiplex PCR, while TCRdb's copy carries only in-frame clones and drops some. The repertoire holds 55,000 to 65,000 clones, 85% to 95% seen once, with roughly 0.45% in the top ten. This specimen was CD4+ or CD8+ T cells sorted from blood, taken in a trial of the OX40 agonist ivuxolimab. The sequence derives from an adult with an advanced solid tumor such as melanoma, head and neck, liver or kidney cancer.

Here the CDR3 DNA reads TGTGCCAGCAGCTTAGGTATTACTAGCGGGAGCTACGAGCAGTACTTC. It yields the protein CASSLGITSGSYEQYF. The rearrangement uses TRBV11-2 and TRBJ2-7, with 11 bases identical to TRBD2. The V gene end was trimmed by 1 base and the J gene end by 3 bases; junction bases not matched to a gene: 5. The germline CDR1 and CDR2 sequences are SGHAT and FQNNGV. The CDR3 totals 16 residues.